This TCR beta chain was sequenced during a study of OX40 agonist ivuxolimab in advanced cancers. In the study overall: Aged roughly 23 to 80 with a mean of approximately 60 years, they were approximately 79% male. It was permissible to have had prior anti-PD-1, anti-PD-L1 or anti-CTLA-4 therapy, and approximately 41% had some.

TCRdb's copy holds only in-frame clones and misses some; the assay was immunoSEQ multiplex PCR. The table has tens of thousands of clones, roughly 92% seen once. The CDR3 is made up of 16 amino acids. V gave up 1 base and J gave up 5 bases, with 16 bases separating them. Germline V gene data show CDR1 as SGHDT and CDR2 as YYEEEE. The receptor was derived from an adult with an advanced solid tumor such as melanoma, head and neck, liver or kidney cancer. This sample comprised CD4+ or CD8+ T cells sorted from blood, obtained in a trial of the OX40 agonist ivuxolimab. The rearrangement links TRBV5-6 to TRBJ2-1, with D perhaps TRBD2 (6 bases). CDR3 protein: CASSLMGGGRHNEQFF. The CDR3 DNA reads as TGTGCCAGCAGCTTGATGGGTGGGGGGAGACACAATGAGCAGTTCTTC.